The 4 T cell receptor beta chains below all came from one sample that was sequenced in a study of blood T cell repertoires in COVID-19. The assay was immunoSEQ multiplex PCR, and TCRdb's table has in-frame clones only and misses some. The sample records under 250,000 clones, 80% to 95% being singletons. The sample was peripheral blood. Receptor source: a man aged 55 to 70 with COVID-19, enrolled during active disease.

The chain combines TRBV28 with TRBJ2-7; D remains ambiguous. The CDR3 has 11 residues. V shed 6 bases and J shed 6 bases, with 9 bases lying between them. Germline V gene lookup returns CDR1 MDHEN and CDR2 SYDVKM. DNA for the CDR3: TGTGCCAGCAGGTCTCCCCGCGAGCAGTACTTC. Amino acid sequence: CASRSPREQYF.

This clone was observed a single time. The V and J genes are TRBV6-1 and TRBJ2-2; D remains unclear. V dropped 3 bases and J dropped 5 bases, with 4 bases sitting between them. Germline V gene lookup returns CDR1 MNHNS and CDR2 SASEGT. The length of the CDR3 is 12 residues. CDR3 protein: CASSDLTGELFF. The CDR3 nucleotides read TGTGCCAGCAGTGATCTTACCGGGGAGCTGTTTTTT.

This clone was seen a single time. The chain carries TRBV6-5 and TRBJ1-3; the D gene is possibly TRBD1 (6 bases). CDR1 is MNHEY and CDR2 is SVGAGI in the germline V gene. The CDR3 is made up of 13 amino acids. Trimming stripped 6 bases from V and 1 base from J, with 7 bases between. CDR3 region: CASRDRSGNTIYF. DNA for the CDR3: TGTGCCAGCAGAGACAGGTCTGGAAACACCATATATTTT.

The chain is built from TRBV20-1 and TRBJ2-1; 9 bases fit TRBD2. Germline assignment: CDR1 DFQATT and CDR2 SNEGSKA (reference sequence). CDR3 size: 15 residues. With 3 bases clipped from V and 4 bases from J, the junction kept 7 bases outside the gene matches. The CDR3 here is CSASISSGIYNEQFF. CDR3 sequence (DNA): TGCAGTGCTAGTATTTCTAGCGGGATTTACAATGAGCAGTTCTTC.